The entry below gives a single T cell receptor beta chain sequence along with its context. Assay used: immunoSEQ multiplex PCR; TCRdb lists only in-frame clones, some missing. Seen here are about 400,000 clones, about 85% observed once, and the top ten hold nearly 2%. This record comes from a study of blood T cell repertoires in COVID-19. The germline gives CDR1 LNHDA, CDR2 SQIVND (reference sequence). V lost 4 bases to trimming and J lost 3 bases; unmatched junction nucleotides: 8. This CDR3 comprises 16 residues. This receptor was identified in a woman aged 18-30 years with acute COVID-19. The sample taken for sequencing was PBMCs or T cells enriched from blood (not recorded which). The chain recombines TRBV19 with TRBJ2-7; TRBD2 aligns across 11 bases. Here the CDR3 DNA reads TGTGCCAGTAGTACATCCGGGACTAGCGGATACTACGAGCAGTACTTC. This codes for CASSTSGTSGYYEQYF. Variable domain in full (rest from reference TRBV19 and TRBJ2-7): DGGITQSPKYLFRKEGQNVTLSCEQNLNHDAMYWYRQDPGQGLRLIYYSQIVNDFQKGDIAEGYSVSREKKESFPLTVTSAQKNPTAFYLCASSTSGTSGYYEQYFGPGTRLTVT.